Given below is one T cell receptor beta chain in context. CDR1 MGHRA and CDR2 YSYEKL come from the germline V gene. This CDR3 spans 15 amino acids. The J segment lost 3 bases and the V segment lost 1 base, leaving 5 bases of the junction unmatched. The data originate from a study of blood T cell repertoires in COVID-19. Overall study context: Sites in the United States, Italy and Spain provided acute and convalescent COVID-19 samples.

Donors were grouped by their self-reported clinical history. Original handling: Amplification from reference gene primers served as the basis for estimated nucleated cell counts. TCRdb keeps only in-frame clones here, not all; method: immunoSEQ multiplex PCR. D and trimming come from the DNA, and the V and J calls and clone size come from that table. The table has about 240,000 clones, 83% seen once; the top ten hold 3.5% to 4%. The receptor comes from a woman between 35 and 50 years old who had been exposed to COVID-19. Source material: PBMCs or T cells enriched from blood (not recorded which). The chain combines TRBV4-1 with TRBJ1-1, with TRBD1 identical over 7 bases. CDR3 amino acids: CASSQATGRDTEAFF. CDR3 bases: TGCGCCAGCAGCCAAGCGACAGGGAGAGACACTGAAGCTTTCTTT.